Many counts were recorded for the clone carrying this T cell receptor beta chain. This sample is part of a study of T cells in Graves' hyperthyroidism and ophthalmopathy. The CDR3 totals 13 residues. CDR1 and CDR2 (germline): MNHEY, SMNVEV (reference sequence). The germline V and J ends were trimmed by 3 bases and 3 bases, with 6 bases remaining between them. Absent ophthalmopathy progression within 18 months defined stable Graves' hyperthyroidism. Together with thyroid ultrasound, orbital computed tomography, serum thyroxine and TRAb, clinical symptoms were used for diagnoses. Template material for amplifying TCR beta CDR3 regions consisted of RNA transcripts. An initial round of RT-PCR targeting the TCR CDR3 relied on the HTBI primer set. TCRdb called the multiplex PCR reads again in MiXCR, with one record for every CDR3 protein. The table records over 450,000 distinct CDR3 sequences, roughly an eighth of them present only once.

The sequencing sample was made of blood. The V call is TRBV27, the J call TRBJ2-1; no clear D gene. This clonotype was sampled from a woman between 18 and 29 years old with Graves' hyperthyroidism. This CDR3 reads CASSFRYYNEQFF. The CDR3 DNA reads as TGTGCCAGCAGTTTCCGGTACTACAATGAGCAGTTCTTC.